The 28 T cell receptor beta chains presented below share a single source sample, sequenced in a study of early T cells in non-severe SARS-CoV-2 infection. TCRdb recomputed calls from the 5' RACE reads with MiXCR, one row per CDR3 protein. This sample carries about 41,000 distinct CDR3 sequences, about 11% of them seen once, and the ten largest clones take around a tenth. Input material: whole blood. Receptors were obtained from an adult who was a healthcare worker with PCR-confirmed SARS-CoV-2 infection or an uninfected control (not recorded which).

This clonotype was seen ten or more times. V usage is TRBV4-2 and J usage is TRBJ2-3; 11 bases match TRBD2. Germline V gives CDR1 LGHNA, CDR2 YNFKEQ. The J segment lost 2 bases and the V segment lost 4 bases, leaving 2 bases of the junction unmatched. This CDR3 has 15 residues. CDR3 nucleotide sequence: TGTGCCAGCAGCCTGGGACTAGCGGCCACAGATACGCAGTATTTT. Translated: CASSLGLAATDTQYF.

This clonotype was seen repeatedly, ten times or more. The chain uses TRBV25-1 and TRBJ1-3; a weak D match, TRBD1 (5 bases). CDR3 size: 17 residues. Per the germline V gene, CDR1 is MGHDK and CDR2 is SYGVNS. V lost 5 bases and J lost 2, with 19 bases in between. CDR3 protein: CASSPSPRQLAGNTIYF. Here the CDR3 DNA reads TGTGCCAGCAGTCCCTCCCCCCGACAGTTAGCTGGAAACACCATATATTTT. The whole variable domain, filled in from reference TRBV25-1 and TRBJ1-3, reads EADIYQTPRYLVIGTGKKITLECSQTMGHDKMYWYQQDPGMELHLIHYSYGVNSTEKGDLSSESTVSRIRTEHFPLTLESARPSHTSQYLCASSPSPRQLAGNTIYFGEGSWLTVV.

This chain connects TRBV29-1 to TRBJ2-2; 7 bases are a match to TRBD1. Germline V gene data show CDR1 as SQVTM and CDR2 as ANQGSEA. CDR3 length equals 14 residues. J was trimmed by 4 bases and V by 5 bases; bases with no gene match: 7. The CDR3 reads CSVQDNRGTGELFF. CDR3 sequence (DNA): TGCAGCGTTCAGGATAACAGGGGCACCGGGGAGCTGTTTTTT.

The chain joins TRBV6-6 to TRBJ1-1; TRBD1 matches 10 bases. The V segment lost 7 bases and the J segment 5 bases; nucleotides outside the gene matches: 7. This CDR3 region has 14 residues. Germline lookup yields CDR1 MNHNY and CDR2 SVGAGI (reference sequence). CDR3 region: CASTKDRGETEAFF. CDR3 bases: TGTGCCAGCACGAAGGACAGGGGGGAAACTGAAGCTTTCTTT.

The chain couples TRBV11-1 to TRBJ2-2, with D perhaps matching TRBD1 or TRBD2 (6 bases each). V was cut by 2 bases and J by 5 bases, with 12 bases left in between. This CDR3 contains 15 residues. Germline CDR1 SGHAT, CDR2 FQDESV (reference sequence). CDR3 in DNA: TGTGCCAGCAGCTTATCAAGGGGGGTAACCGGGGAGCTGTTTTTT. Its protein is CASSLSRGVTGELFF.

This clonotype showed up many times. The chain joins TRBV18 to TRBJ2-7; D ambiguous. This CDR3 is built from 15 residues. CDR1 and CDR2 (germline): KGHSH, LQKENI. V gave up 2 bases and J gave up 0 bases, with 11 bases separating them. The chain's CDR3 is CASSPEPGPSYEQYF. DNA of the CDR3: TGTGCCAGCTCACCAGAACCCGGGCCCTCCTACGAGCAGTACTTC.

There are a few counts of this clonotype. A junction boundary mismatches the germline segment, possibly from a read error. The chain links TRBV2 to TRBJ1-5, with TRBD1 matching over 8 bases. The CDR3 is 13 amino acids. Germline-derived CDR1 and CDR2 are SNHLY and FYNNEI. The CDR3 here is CASMRTGNPPQHF. The CDR3 coding sequence is TGTGCCAGCATGAGGACAGGGAATCCGCCCCAGCATTTT.

This clonotype was observed a handful of times. The chain combines TRBV12-3 or TRBV12-4 with TRBJ2-5; perhaps TRBD1 as D (6 bases). V was trimmed by 2 bases and J by 2 bases, leaving 12 bases between them. CDR3 size: 15 residues. The CDR3 protein is CASSLMGAQQETQYF. CDR3 in DNA: TGTGCCAGCAGTTTAATGGGGGCTCAACAAGAGACCCAGTACTTC.

This clonotype was observed a handful of times. This rearrangement joins TRBV10-3 to TRBJ2-5; a weak D match, TRBD2 (7 bases). The CDR3 is 14 residues long. CDR1 is ENHRY and CDR2 is SYGVKD in the germline V gene. V gave up 3 bases and J gave up 7 bases, with 15 bases separating them. CDR3 bases: TGTGCCATCAGTGAAGGGGGGGATAGCGTGACCCAGTACTTC. This sequence encodes CAISEGGDSVTQYF.

This chain joins TRBV10-3 and TRBJ1-1; D not resolved. V shed 3 bases and J shed 0 bases, with 11 bases lying between them. CDR3 length equals 15 residues. Germline V gene data show CDR1 as ENHRY and CDR2 as SYGVKD. The CDR3 loop is CAISDPNGLNTEAFF. DNA for the CDR3: TGTGCCATCAGTGATCCAAACGGCCTGAACACTGAAGCTTTCTTT.

The chain joins TRBV15 to TRBJ2-1; D not resolved. The V end lost 0 bases, the J end lost 9 bases, and 12 bases lay between the germline ends. CDR3 size: 14 residues. Germline values: CDR1 LNHNV, CDR2 YYDKDF (reference sequence). This CDR3 reads CATSRDQINGEQFF. Here the CDR3 DNA reads TGTGCCACCAGCAGAGACCAAATTAATGGTGAGCAGTTCTTC.

This rearrangement joins TRBV4-3 to TRBJ2-1; 15 bases map to TRBD2. The ends lost 4 bases at V and 5 bases at J; junction bases unmatched: 3. The germline gives CDR1 LGHNA, CDR2 YSLEER. The CDR3 runs to 16 residues. CDR3 sequence reads: CASSLGLAGGHNEQFF. CDR3 sequence (DNA): TGCGCCAGCAGCCTCGGACTAGCGGGGGGGCACAATGAGCAGTTCTTC.

J is TRBJ2-4 and V is TRBV6-6; D possibly matches TRBD1 or TRBD2 (5 bases each). CDR3 size: 17 residues. Trimming took off 1 base at V and 1 base at J, with 14 bases between the two ends. Per germline, CDR1 MNHNY and CDR2 SVGAGI (reference sequence). CDR3 in amino acids: CASSYFGAGSAKNIQYF. CDR3 sequence (DNA): TGTGCCAGCAGTTACTTTGGGGCAGGGAGTGCCAAAAACATTCAGTACTTC.

This clonotype was counted between two and nine times. The V gene is TRBV7-2, the J gene TRBJ2-2; the D gene is possibly TRBD1 (6 bases). The CDR3 spans 16 residues. In germline, CDR1 is SGHTA, CDR2 FQGNSA. Trimming left V 5 bases short and J 1 base short, with 14 bases between. CDR3 region: CASSPSSRGNTGELFF. The DNA of the CDR3 is TGTGCCAGCAGCCCTTCGAGCAGGGGGAACACCGGGGAGCTGTTTTTT.

At least ten counts were recorded for this clonotype. This rearrangement joins TRBV30 to TRBJ2-2, with 8 bases lining up with TRBD1. CDR1 is GTSNPN and CDR2 is SVGIG in the germline V gene (reference sequence). This CDR3 has 14 residues. J was trimmed by 4 bases and V by 4 bases; bases with no gene match: 5. The CDR3 DNA is TGTGCCTGGACCAAGACAGGGGTCACCGGGGAGCTGTTTTTT. Its translation: CAWTKTGVTGELFF.

This clonotype turned up a few times. The chain joins TRBV29-1 to TRBJ1-1; D is undetermined. Trimming pared 6 bases from V and 4 bases from J, leaving 6 bases between. Germline-derived CDR1 and CDR2 are SQVTM and ANQGSEA. CDR3 length: 10 residues. The CDR3 bases are TGCAGCGTCGGAAGCACTGAAGCTTTCTTT. Residues: CSVGSTEAFF.

This clonotype has just one count. This chain joins TRBV6-2 or TRBV6-3 and TRBJ2-7; TRBD1 is a possible D gene (5 bases). The CDR3 length is 16 residues. The V end lost 7 bases, the J end lost 0 bases, and 19 bases lay between the germline ends. The germline V gene encodes CDR1 MNHEY and CDR2 SVGEGT. The CDR3 reads CASNPIPDSISYEQYF. CDR3 DNA: TGTGCCAGCAACCCGATCCCTGACAGTATCTCCTACGAGCAGTACTTC.

This clonotype came up a few times. The rearrangement uses TRBV30 and TRBJ1-6; TRBD1 matches 10 bases. The CDR3 contains 14 residues. V was clipped by 5 bases and J by 11 bases; unmatched bases: 9. Germline V CDR1 and CDR2: GTSNPN, SVGIG (reference sequence). CDR3 residues: CAWYRTGGIAPLHF. Here the CDR3 DNA reads TGTGCCTGGTACCGGACAGGGGGTATTGCACCCCTCCACTTT.

This clonotype turned up a few times. The CDR3 region is CASSLIGDSDTGELFF. CDR3 sequence (DNA): TGTGCCAGCAGTTTAATTGGGGACTCGGACACCGGGGAGCTGTTTTTT. The chain is built from TRBV12-3 or TRBV12-4 and TRBJ2-2; possible D gene TRBD2, 6 bases. V was trimmed by 2 bases and J by 3 bases, leaving 13 bases between them. This CDR3 has 16 amino acids.

This clonotype was seen repeatedly, ten times or more. The V call is TRBV5-6, the J call TRBJ2-1; D is unresolved. Germline V CDR1 and CDR2: SGHDT, YYEEEE. Between the trimmed V and J ends, which lost 0 bases and 0 bases, there was a span of 7 bases. There are 15 residues in the CDR3. The CDR3 region has the DNA TGTGCCAGCAGCTTGGGACCGAACTCCTACAATGAGCAGTTCTTC. As protein: CASSLGPNSYNEQFF.

V is TRBV29-1 and J is TRBJ2-7; D is ambiguous. This CDR3 has 12 amino acids. V lost 5 bases and J lost 2, with 10 bases in between. The V gene's germline CDR1 is SQVTM and CDR2 ANQGSEA. CDR3 residues: CSVLEIAYEQYF. In nucleotides, the CDR3 is TGCAGCGTTCTAGAGATCGCCTACGAGCAGTACTTC.

In this sample, this clonotype turned up many times. J is TRBJ1-3 and V is TRBV7-6, with no clear D. The V end was cut by 5 bases, the J end by 0 bases, with 8 bases between. The germline V gene encodes CDR1 SGHVS and CDR2 FNYEAQ. The CDR3 length is 14 residues. CDR3 loop: CASSLVGSGNTIYF. The CDR3 DNA sequence: TGTGCCAGCAGCCTAGTTGGCTCTGGAAACACCATATATTTT.

This clonotype was observed many times. The rearrangement links TRBV3-1 to TRBJ2-1; D not resolved. The germline V and J ends were trimmed by 3 bases and 0 bases, with 12 bases remaining between them. Looked up from germline, CDR1 is LGHDT and CDR2 is YNNKEL (reference sequence). The CDR3 loop spans 16 amino acids. The CDR3 nucleotides are TGTGCCAGCAGCCAGGAACGGTGGGCCTCCTACAATGAGCAGTTCTTC. Translation: CASSQERWASYNEQFF.

This chain links TRBV18 with TRBJ2-2; D not resolved. The V end lost 2 bases, the J end lost 4 bases, and 17 bases lay between the germline ends. Germline V lookup: CDR1 KGHSH, CDR2 LQKENI. The CDR3 totals 17 residues. The CDR3 region is CASSPSLQKGGTGELFF. The CDR3 DNA reads TGTGCCAGCTCACCATCTCTACAAAAGGGTGGCACCGGGGAGCTGTTTTTT.

The table lists this clonotype with many counts. The genes are TRBV20-1 and TRBJ2-1, with D perhaps matching TRBD1 or TRBD2 (6 bases each). Trimming took off 1 base at V and 4 bases at J, with 8 bases between the two ends. The germline V gene has CDR1 DFQATT and CDR2 SNEGSKA (reference sequence). The CDR3 spans 13 residues. CDR3 bases: TGCAGTGCTAGAGGAGGGGGGTACAATGAGCAGTTCTTC. Protein product: CSARGGGYNEQFF.

This clonotype was counted ten times or more. This chain joins TRBV5-1 and TRBJ2-3; D unresolved. The CDR3 runs to 15 residues. CDR1 is SGHRS and CDR2 is YFSETQ in the germline V gene. The V gene lost 0 bases and the J gene lost 2 bases, with 10 bases spanning the gap. The CDR3 DNA follows: TGCGCCAGCAGCTTGGGACTCCGATACACAGATACGCAGTATTTT. Amino acids: CASSLGLRYTDTQYF.

This rearrangement joins TRBV20-1 to TRBJ2-7; 9 bases match TRBD2. The CDR3 extends over 15 amino acids. V gave up 0 bases and J gave up 1 base; unmatched junction bases: 4. Germline-derived CDR1 and CDR2 are DFQATT and SNEGSKA (reference sequence). The CDR3 DNA follows: TGCAGTGCTAGAGATCATCTAGCGGGGTCCTACGAGCAGTACTTC. As protein: CSARDHLAGSYEQYF.

This clonotype was picked up many times. The genes are TRBV3-1 and TRBJ2-3; a weak D match, TRBD1 (5 bases). The germline CDR1 and CDR2 sequences are LGHDT and YNNKEL (reference sequence). CDR3 length equals 12 residues. With 3 bases removed from V and 6 bases from J, the gap between germline ends came to 7 bases. The CDR3 protein is CASSHRVDTQYF. Here the CDR3 DNA reads TGTGCCAGCAGCCACAGGGTGGATACGCAGTATTTT.